The clone carrying this T cell receptor (beta chain) came up many times. Its antigen is still unknown. The sample comes from a study of read filtering for tumor transcriptome and immune sequencing. Sampling of bone marrow took place during active disease in every patient. Molecular barcoded adaptors covering alpha/delta and beta/gamma chains were used on around 370 ng RNA. TCRdb reprocessed the reads via MiXCR and lists one record per CDR3 protein. The sample holds about 93,000 distinct CDR3 sequences, roughly 21% seen once. V shed 7 bases and J 6 bases; nucleotides not matched to a gene: 5. The CDR3 is made up of 13 amino acids. Looked up from germline, CDR1 is MDHEN and CDR2 is SYDVKM. Regarding the study as a whole: This fraction held mixed bone marrow immune cells after CD138-negative sorting.

The chain recombines TRBV28 with TRBJ2-5; 10 bases line up with TRBD2. The sample taken for sequencing was a population of CD138-negative cells sorted from bone marrow. The receptor comes from a donor over 35 with multiple myeloma. This CDR3 is CASKLAGSKTQYF. Written as DNA, the CDR3 is TGTGCCAGCAAACTAGCGGGGTCCAAGACCCAGTACTTC.